This TCR beta chain was sequenced during a study of blood T cells in healthy people across ages. Study as a whole: The template switching approach captured approximately one barcoded beta molecule for every two T cells.

A sample-barcoded 5' primer and a J-beta primer mix were used in a second PCR of roughly 6 to 11 cycles. Every cDNA molecule carried a tag from a template-switch adaptor bearing 12 random nucleotides. Via MiXCR, TCRdb re-called the 5' RACE reads, giving one row per CDR3 protein. The sample lists 850,000 to 1,300,000 distinct CDR3 sequences, under 45% seen once, with approximately 19% in the top ten. Trimming took off 0 bases at V and 7 bases at J, with 9 bases between the two ends. The CDR3 contains 14 residues. CDR1 is SGHVS, CDR2 FNYEAQ, per germline. Study results and caveats: Naive T cell percentage showed a strong correlation with the diversity of TCR beta.

Notes on this clonotype: Its antigen is not known.

Sample: blood. The chain links TRBV7-6 to TRBJ1-4; D may be TRBD1 (5 bases). This clonotype was obtained from a woman aged 55 to 70 in good health. In DNA form, the CDR3 reads TGTGCCAGCAGCTTAGCTGGGGGTTCTGAAAAACTGTTTTTT. This encodes CASSLAGGSEKLFF.